This T cell receptor (beta chain) was captured in a study of blood T cell repertoires in COVID-19 (TCRdb year 2020). Regarding the complete study: Samples from collaborators originated in the United States, Italy and Spain and spanned both the acute and convalescent phases of COVID-19. Nearly every sample came with metadata listing a de-identified subject ID, COVID-19 status, age in years and sex. The samples were drawn from the first 160 participants of the ongoing ImmuneRACE study and from over 950 subjects provided by 6 global collaborators. Where available, HLA class I and class II types were taken from metadata supplied by the sample provider and were not determined by assay-based typing. Deeply sampled blood TCRbeta repertoires from subjects exposed to, actively infected with, or recovered from COVID-19 were included in the dataset. The repertoires were made available in a free public database intended to serve as a resource for research on the immune response to SARS-CoV-2. The material from the prospective study consisted of cDNA or gDNA derived from T cells, B-cell-depleted T cells, or PBMCs.

The study at large found these results: The quantity of clinical and demographic metadata differed by source and by participant and was supplied without curation.

Of note for this clone: Its antigen has not been determined. Base qualities are not at hand, and no much larger clone is one base apart. Other nucleotide sequences from this sample produce the same CDR3.

A second Seattle source provided samples from volunteer blood donors who had recovered from COVID-19. Whole blood was collected in K2EDTA tubes by collaborating institutions according to the institutions' own protocols. For TCRbeta analysis, collaborators shipped samples in one of three forms: frozen whole blood, isolated PBMCs, or DNA extracted from either of those sample types. TCRbeta CDR3 regions were amplified from genomic DNA using the immunoSEQ Assay, a bias-controlled multiplex PCR. On the authors' methods: The number of nucleated cells in each sample was estimated by amplification of reference gene primers within the assay. To quantify the absolute abundance of each unique TCRbeta CDR3 rearrangement, sequence reads were collapsed and filtered. For each sample, productive Simpson clonality was calculated as the square root of Simpson's diversity index across productive rearrangements. In TCRdb, the immuneACCESS table is reduced to in-frame sequences with V and J assigned. These tables do not hold every clone; where another copy was compared, an unresolved V gene accounts for under half, and the others remain unexplained. D and trimming were read from the DNA, whereas the V and J calls and clone size are those reported in that table. This sample lists fewer than 300,000 clones; approximately 90% were detected once. The top ten constitute 0.75% to 1% of the sample.

Between the V and J ends, shortened by 9 bases and 1 base respectively, the junction contains 5 bases. CDR1 and CDR2 are read off the germline V gene as KGHDR and SFDVKD. The CDR3 goes from the cysteine to the phenylalanine over 12 residues. The entry retains the CDR3 DNA only, 36 bases that are in frame from base 1. This receptor was taken from a woman in her 40s who had recovered from COVID-19. The sample taken for sequencing was peripheral blood. The chain is assembled from TRBV24-1 and TRBJ2-2; no confident D gene assignment can be made. The encoded CDR3 is CATSQNTGELFF. The sequenced DNA: TGTGCCACCTCCCAGAACACCGGGGAGCTGTTTTTT.